These T cell receptor beta chains were read from a single sample in a study of cytomegalovirus exposure and HLA in healthy donors. TCRdb keeps only in-frame clones here, not all; method: immunoSEQ multiplex PCR. The table has around 200,000 clones, roughly 82% seen once. The sequencing sample was made of PBMCs. These receptors were obtained from a man aged 40-55 years in good health and CMV-seropositive. CDR3s include the opening cysteine and the closing phenylalanine or tryptophan. D genes are given only for firm matches. Not all rows give a size; the values are once, few, many and, for expanded clones, a class.

v_gene: TRBV29-1; abundance: -; d_gene: TRBD1; j_gene: TRBJ2-3; CDR3nt: TGCAGCGGTATGGTCCTGGACAGGGCTCGCGTAGATACGCAGTATTTT; CDR3aa: CSGMVLDRARVDTQYF
v_gene: TRBV19; abundance: once; d_gene: TRBD1; j_gene: TRBJ2-1; CDR3nt: TGTGCCAGCGGGCAGGGGGAAAATGAGCAGTTCTTC; CDR3aa: CASGQGENEQFF
v_gene: TRBV9; abundance: -; d_gene: TRBD2; j_gene: TRBJ2-7; CDR3nt: TGTGCCAGCAGCGCAGGACTAGCGGGAGAAGGGTACGAGCAGTACTTC; CDR3aa: CASSAGLAGEGYEQYF
v_gene: TRBV7-2; abundance: -; d_gene: -; j_gene: TRBJ1-2; CDR3nt: TGTGCCAGCAGCTTGGTGGGCCTCCGCTATGGCTACACCTTC; CDR3aa: CASSLVGLRYGYTF
v_gene: TRBV5-4; abundance: -; d_gene: TRBD1; j_gene: TRBJ1-2; CDR3nt: TGTGCCAGCAGCGGGACAGGGAGTAACTATGGCTACACCTTC; CDR3aa: CASSGTGSNYGYTF
v_gene: TRBV7-3; abundance: -; d_gene: TRBD1; j_gene: TRBJ2-5; CDR3nt: TGTGCCAGCAGCTTACGACCACCAGGGGGATTGGGTGGAGAGACCCAGTACTTC; CDR3aa: CASSLRPPGGLGGETQYF
v_gene: TRBV25-1; abundance: -; d_gene: -; j_gene: TRBJ2-5; CDR3nt: TGTGCCAGCAGTGATACCCGACAGGAAGAGACCCAGTACTTC; CDR3aa: CASSDTRQEETQYF
v_gene: TRBV6-1; abundance: -; d_gene: TRBD1; j_gene: TRBJ2-5; CDR3nt: TGTGCCAGCAGTATAAACAGGGGAAAGGCGGAGACCCAGTACTTC; CDR3aa: CASSINRGKAETQYF
v_gene: TRBV28; abundance: -; d_gene: TRBD2; j_gene: TRBJ2-1; CDR3nt: TGTGCCAGCAGTTTATTGGGGGCCAGCGGGAGCTCCTACAATGAGCAGTTCTTC; CDR3aa: CASSLLGASGSSYNEQFF
v_gene: TRBV14; abundance: few; d_gene: TRBD1; j_gene: TRBJ2-5; CDR3nt: TGTGCCAGCAGCCAGGCAAGGACAGGGGGCCGGGAGACCCAGTACTTC; CDR3aa: CASSQARTGGRETQYF
v_gene: TRBV6-6; abundance: -; d_gene: -; j_gene: TRBJ2-2; CDR3nt: TGTGCCACCAGGAGGCAAGCGGCGAACACCGGGGAGCTGTTTTTT; CDR3aa: CATRRQAANTGELFF
v_gene: TRBV7-9; abundance: -; d_gene: -; j_gene: TRBJ2-7; CDR3nt: TGTGCCAGCAGACCTACAGGGAGCTCCTACGAGCAGTACTTC; CDR3aa: CASRPTGSSYEQYF
v_gene: TRBV5-1; abundance: -; d_gene: -; j_gene: TRBJ1-1; CDR3nt: TGCGCCAGCAGCTTGCAGGGGAACACTGAAGCTTTCTTT; CDR3aa: CASSLQGNTEAFF
v_gene: TRBV5-6; abundance: few; d_gene: -; j_gene: TRBJ1-1; CDR3nt: TGTGCCAGCAGCTCCTACACTGAAGCTTTCTTT; CDR3aa: CASSSYTEAFF
v_gene: TRBV5-1; abundance: once; d_gene: -; j_gene: TRBJ2-1; CDR3nt: TGCGCCAGCAGCTTCCGAAGACAGACAAATGAGCAGTTCTTC; CDR3aa: CASSFRRQTNEQFF
v_gene: TRBV5-4; abundance: -; d_gene: TRBD2; j_gene: TRBJ2-3; CDR3nt: TGTGCCAGCAGCGCCAGACTAGCGGGAGAGACAGATACGCAGTATTTT; CDR3aa: CASSARLAGETDTQYF
v_gene: TRBV28; abundance: once; d_gene: TRBD1; j_gene: TRBJ1-2; CDR3nt: TGTTCTACCGGGACAGGGGGCGCGCTCGCCTATGGCTACACCTTC; CDR3aa: CSTGTGGALAYGYTF
v_gene: TRBV12-5; abundance: -; d_gene: TRBD1; j_gene: TRBJ2-3; CDR3nt: TGTGCTAGTGGGCGGGACAGGGTGACAGATACGCAGTATTTT; CDR3aa: CASGRDRVTDTQYF
v_gene: TRBV7-9; abundance: -; d_gene: TRBD2; j_gene: TRBJ2-5; CDR3nt: TGTGCCAGCAGCCTTCTAGCGGGACAAGAGACCCAGTACTTC; CDR3aa: CASSLLAGQETQYF
v_gene: TRBV6-1; abundance: -; d_gene: TRBD1; j_gene: TRBJ1-1; CDR3nt: TGTGCCATACGACAGGGCCCTGAGAACACTGAAGCTTTCTTT; CDR3aa: CAIRQGPENTEAFF
v_gene: TRBV4-1; abundance: -; d_gene: -; j_gene: TRBJ1-5; CDR3nt: TGCGCCAGCAGCCAAGCTTACAGGGGCAATCAGCCCCAGCATTTT; CDR3aa: CASSQAYRGNQPQHF
v_gene: TRBV10-3; abundance: -; d_gene: TRBD1; j_gene: TRBJ2-3; CDR3nt: TGTGCCATCGGGACAGAAGCTAGCACAGATACGCAGTATTTT; CDR3aa: CAIGTEASTDTQYF
v_gene: TRBV7-3; abundance: -; d_gene: -; j_gene: TRBJ1-2; CDR3nt: TGTGCCAGCAGCCCGGACCGACAGGATGGCTACACCTTC; CDR3aa: CASSPDRQDGYTF
v_gene: TRBV5-4; abundance: -; d_gene: TRBD2; j_gene: TRBJ2-7; CDR3nt: TGTGCCAGCAGCCCTGGAGCGGGACTAGGTACCTACGAGCAGTACTTC; CDR3aa: CASSPGAGLGTYEQYF
v_gene: TRBV30; abundance: few; d_gene: -; j_gene: TRBJ1-1; CDR3nt: TGTGCCTGGAGTGGAGACAGTGGATGGACTGAAGCTTTCTTT; CDR3aa: CAWSGDSGWTEAFF
v_gene: TRBV6-1; abundance: -; d_gene: -; j_gene: TRBJ2-5; CDR3nt: TGTGCCAGCACTAGCAACCTTCAAGAGACCCAGTACTTC; CDR3aa: CASTSNLQETQYF
v_gene: TRBV7-8; abundance: -; d_gene: -; j_gene: TRBJ1-6; CDR3nt: TGTGCCAGCAGCTCAGGGGCCACCGGATCACCCCTCCACTTT; CDR3aa: CASSSGATGSPLHF
v_gene: TRBV5-1; abundance: -; d_gene: TRBD2; j_gene: TRBJ2-7; CDR3nt: TGCGCCAGCAGGACTAGCGGAACCTACGAGCAGTACTTC; CDR3aa: CASRTSGTYEQYF
v_gene: TRBV6-1; abundance: -; d_gene: -; j_gene: TRBJ1-2; CDR3nt: TGTGCCAGCAGTCCTACAGCAATTACTAACTATGGCTACACCTTC; CDR3aa: CASSPTAITNYGYTF
v_gene: TRBV27; abundance: -; d_gene: TRBD1; j_gene: TRBJ1-6; CDR3nt: TGTGCCAGCTGCCGAGACAGGGATGATTCACCCCTCCACTTT; CDR3aa: CASCRDRDDSPLHF
v_gene: TRBV5-6; abundance: -; d_gene: TRBD2; j_gene: TRBJ2-7; CDR3nt: TGTGCCAGCAGCTTTGGGGGAAGCGGGAGAAAGGGCGAGCAGTACTTC; CDR3aa: CASSFGGSGRKGEQYF
v_gene: TRBV5-1; abundance: -; d_gene: TRBD1; j_gene: TRBJ2-5; CDR3nt: TGCGCCAGCGGCAGACAGGGGGCGCGAGCGCGAGTGGAGACCCAGTACTTC; CDR3aa: CASGRQGARARVETQYF
v_gene: TRBV2; abundance: -; d_gene: TRBD1; j_gene: TRBJ1-5; CDR3nt: TGTGCCAGCAGCAATGACAGGGGTGGTCAGCCCCAGCATTTT; CDR3aa: CASSNDRGGQPQHF